This T cell receptor (beta chain) was profiled in a study of CD8 T cells in Susac syndrome. The V and J ends lost 3 bases and 4 bases, in that order; junction bases with no gene match: 6. CDR3 length: 15 residues. Germline lookup yields CDR1 SGDLS and CDR2 YYNGEE. The RNA, roughly 0.5 to 1 ug, was put through reverse transcription using random hexamers. TCRdb independently ran MiXCR on the immunoSEQ multiplex PCR reads; one entry per CDR3 protein. The profile shows around 170,000 distinct CDR3 sequences, about 92% of them singletons. The gene calls are TRBV9 and TRBJ2-2, with 7 positions matching TRBD1. The clonotype was recovered from a human donor in good health. Material for sequencing was CD4+ T cells from PBMCs. The CDR3 loop reads CASSGRTGATGELFF. Written as DNA, the CDR3 is TGTGCCAGCAGCGGTCGGACAGGCGCCACCGGGGAGCTGTTTTTT.